Detailed here is one T cell receptor (beta chain). What it binds is not known. The data belong to a study of T cells expressing NK-cell markers. At the level of the study: Out of eight donors sequenced, seven tested HCMV-seropositive and the remaining one seronegative. Study-wide findings and caveats: A handful of donors likewise had their CD3+CD56-NKG2C+ fraction led by these clonotypes. Each of roughly 6 donors carried dominant NKG2C+ clonotypes accounting for roughly 1.0-7.5% of CD8+ T cells.

The CDR3 is made up of 18 amino acids. From germline, CDR1 is SGHTA and CDR2 FQGNSA. From the 5' RACE reads, TCRdb lists one entry per CDR3 protein and no DNA. Its clone listing holds over 350,000 distinct CDR3 sequences. The rearrangement uses TRBV7-2 and TRBJ2-1; absent DNA, TCRdb's TRBD2 call cannot be checked. The TCR comes from a woman in her forties or fifties in good health. The sample taken for sequencing was blood T cells: a sorted CD56 or NKG2C T cell subset, CD4+ or CD8+ T cells, or bulk PBMC T cells (not recorded which). The CDR3 is CASSLERGRAKSYNEQFF.